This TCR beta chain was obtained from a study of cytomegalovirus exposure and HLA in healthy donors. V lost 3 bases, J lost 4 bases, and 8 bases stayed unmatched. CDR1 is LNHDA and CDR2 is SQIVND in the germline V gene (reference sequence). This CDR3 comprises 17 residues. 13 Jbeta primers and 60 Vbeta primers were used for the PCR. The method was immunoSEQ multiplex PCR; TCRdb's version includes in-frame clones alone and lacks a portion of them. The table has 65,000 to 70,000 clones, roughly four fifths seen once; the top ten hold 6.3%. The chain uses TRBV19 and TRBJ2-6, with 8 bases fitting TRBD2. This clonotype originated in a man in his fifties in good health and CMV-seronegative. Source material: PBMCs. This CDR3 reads CASSIPAGVPGANVLTF. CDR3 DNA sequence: TGTGCCAGTAGTATTCCAGCGGGAGTACCCGGGGCCAACGTCCTGACTTTC.